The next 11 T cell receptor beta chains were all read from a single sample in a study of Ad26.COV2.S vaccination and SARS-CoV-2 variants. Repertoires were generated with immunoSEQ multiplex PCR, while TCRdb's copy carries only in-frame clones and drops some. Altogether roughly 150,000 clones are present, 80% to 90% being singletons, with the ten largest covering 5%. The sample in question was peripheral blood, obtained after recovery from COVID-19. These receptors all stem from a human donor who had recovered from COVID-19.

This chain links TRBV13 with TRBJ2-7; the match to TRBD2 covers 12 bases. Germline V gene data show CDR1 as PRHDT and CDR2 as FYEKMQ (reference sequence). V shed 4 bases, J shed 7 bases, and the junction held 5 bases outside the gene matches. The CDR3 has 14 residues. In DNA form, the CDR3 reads TGTGCCAGCAGCTGGACTAGCGGGGTGGGGGAGCAGTACTTC. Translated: CASSWTSGVGEQYF. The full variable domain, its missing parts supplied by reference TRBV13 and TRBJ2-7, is AAGVIQSPRHLIKEKRETATLKCYPIPRHDTVYWYQQGPGQDPQFLISFYEKMQSDKGSIPDRFSAQQFSDYHSELNMSSLELGDSALYFCASSWTSGVGEQYFGPGTRLTVT.

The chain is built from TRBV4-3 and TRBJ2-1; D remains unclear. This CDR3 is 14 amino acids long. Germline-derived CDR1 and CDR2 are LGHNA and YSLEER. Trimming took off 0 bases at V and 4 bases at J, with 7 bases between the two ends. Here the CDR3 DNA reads TGCGCCAGCAGCCAAGATACTTGGTACAATGAGCAGTTCTTC. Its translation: CASSQDTWYNEQFF.

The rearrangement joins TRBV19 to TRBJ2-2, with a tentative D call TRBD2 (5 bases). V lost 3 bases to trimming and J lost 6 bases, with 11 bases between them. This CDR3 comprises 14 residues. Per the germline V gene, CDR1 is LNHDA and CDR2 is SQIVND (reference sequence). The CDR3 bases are TGTGCCAGTAGTATCGGAGGAGCGGCCGGGGAGCTGTTTTTT. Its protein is CASSIGGAAGELFF.

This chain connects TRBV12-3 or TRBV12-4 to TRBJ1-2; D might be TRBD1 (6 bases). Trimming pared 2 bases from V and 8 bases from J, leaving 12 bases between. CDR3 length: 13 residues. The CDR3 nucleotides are TGTGCCAGCAGTTTACGGGGGCTGGAAGGCTACACCTTC. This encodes CASSLRGLEGYTF.

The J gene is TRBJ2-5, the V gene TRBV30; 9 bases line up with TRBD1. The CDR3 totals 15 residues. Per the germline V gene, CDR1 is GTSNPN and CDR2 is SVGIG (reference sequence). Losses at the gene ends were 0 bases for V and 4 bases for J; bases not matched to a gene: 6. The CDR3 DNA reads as TGTGCCTGGAGTGTTCTGGGACAGGGACGAGAGACCCAGTACTTC. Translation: CAWSVLGQGRETQYF.

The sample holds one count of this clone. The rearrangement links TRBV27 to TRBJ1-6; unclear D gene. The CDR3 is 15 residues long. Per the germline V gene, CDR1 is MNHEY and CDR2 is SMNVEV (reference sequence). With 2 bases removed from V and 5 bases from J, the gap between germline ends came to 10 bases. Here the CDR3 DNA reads TGTGCCAGCAGTTTACGGGCAGCCAATAATTCACCCCTCCACTTT. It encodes CASSLRAANNSPLHF.

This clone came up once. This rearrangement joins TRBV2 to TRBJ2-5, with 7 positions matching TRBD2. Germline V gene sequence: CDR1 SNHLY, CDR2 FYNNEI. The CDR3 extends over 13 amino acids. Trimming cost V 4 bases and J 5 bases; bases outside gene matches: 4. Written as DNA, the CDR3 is TGTGCCAGCAGTGGAGCGGGGTGGGAGACCCAGTACTTC. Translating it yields CASSGAGWETQYF.

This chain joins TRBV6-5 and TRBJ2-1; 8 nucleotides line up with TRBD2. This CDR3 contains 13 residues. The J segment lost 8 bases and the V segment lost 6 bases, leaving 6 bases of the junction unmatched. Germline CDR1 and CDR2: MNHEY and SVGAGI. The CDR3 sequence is CASREGLVYEQFF. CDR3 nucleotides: TGTGCCAGCAGGGAGGGACTAGTTTATGAGCAGTTCTTC.

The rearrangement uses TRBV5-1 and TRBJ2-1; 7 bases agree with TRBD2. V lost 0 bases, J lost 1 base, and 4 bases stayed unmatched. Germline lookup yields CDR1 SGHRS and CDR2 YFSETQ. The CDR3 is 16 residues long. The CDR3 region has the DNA TGCGCCAGCAGCTTGGGCGGGGGTAATTCCTACAATGAGCAGTTCTTC. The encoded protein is CASSLGGGNSYNEQFF.

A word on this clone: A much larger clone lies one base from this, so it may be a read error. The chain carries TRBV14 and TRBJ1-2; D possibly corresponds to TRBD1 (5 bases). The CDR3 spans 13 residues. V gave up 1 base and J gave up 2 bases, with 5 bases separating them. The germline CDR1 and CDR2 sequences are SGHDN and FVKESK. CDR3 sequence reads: CASSQGQNYGYTF. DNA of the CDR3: TGTGCCAGCAGCCAAGGACAGAACTATGGCTACACCTTC.

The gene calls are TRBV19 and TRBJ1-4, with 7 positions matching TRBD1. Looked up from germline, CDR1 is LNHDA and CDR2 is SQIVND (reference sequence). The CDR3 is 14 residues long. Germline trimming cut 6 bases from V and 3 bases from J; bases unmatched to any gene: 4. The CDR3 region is CASRSGTANEKLFF. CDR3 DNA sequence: TGTGCCAGTAGGTCGGGGACAGCTAATGAAAAACTGTTTTTT.